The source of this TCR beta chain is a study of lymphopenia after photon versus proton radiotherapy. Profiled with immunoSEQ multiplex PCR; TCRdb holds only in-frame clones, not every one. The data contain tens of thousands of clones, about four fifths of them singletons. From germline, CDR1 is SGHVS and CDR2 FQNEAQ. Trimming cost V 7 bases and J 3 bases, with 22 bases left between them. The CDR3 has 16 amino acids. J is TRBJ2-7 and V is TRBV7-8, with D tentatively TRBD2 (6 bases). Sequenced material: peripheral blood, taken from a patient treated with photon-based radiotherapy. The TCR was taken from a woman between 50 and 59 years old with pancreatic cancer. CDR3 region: CASTPARPGRNYEQYF. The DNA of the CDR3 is TGTGCCAGCACCCCCGCGAGACCAGGGAGGAACTACGAGCAGTACTTC.